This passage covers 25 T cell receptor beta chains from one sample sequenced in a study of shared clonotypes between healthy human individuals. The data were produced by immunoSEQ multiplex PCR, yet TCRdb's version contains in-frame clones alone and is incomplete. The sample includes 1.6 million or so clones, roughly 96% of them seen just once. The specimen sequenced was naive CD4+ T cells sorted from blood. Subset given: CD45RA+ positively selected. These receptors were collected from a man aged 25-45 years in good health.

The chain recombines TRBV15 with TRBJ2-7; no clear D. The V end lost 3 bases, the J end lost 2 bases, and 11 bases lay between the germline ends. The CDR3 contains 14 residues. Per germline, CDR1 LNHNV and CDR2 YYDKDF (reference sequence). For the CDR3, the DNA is TGTGCCACCAGCAGGGGGTCCAACCCCTACGAGCAGTACTTC. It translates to CATSRGSNPYEQYF.

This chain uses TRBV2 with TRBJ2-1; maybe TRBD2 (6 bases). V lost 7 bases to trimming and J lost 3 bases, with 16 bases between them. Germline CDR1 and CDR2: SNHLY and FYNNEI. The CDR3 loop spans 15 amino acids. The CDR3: CASTLLAEDYNEQFF. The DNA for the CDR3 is TGTGCCAGCACCCTACTAGCAGAGGACTACAATGAGCAGTTCTTC.

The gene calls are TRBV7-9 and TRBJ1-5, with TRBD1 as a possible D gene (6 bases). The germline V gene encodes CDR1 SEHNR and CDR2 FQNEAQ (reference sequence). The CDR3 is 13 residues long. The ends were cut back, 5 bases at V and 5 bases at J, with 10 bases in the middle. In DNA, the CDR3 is TGTGCCAGCAGCCTTCCAGGGGATCAGCCCCAGCATTTT. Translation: CASSLPGDQPQHF.

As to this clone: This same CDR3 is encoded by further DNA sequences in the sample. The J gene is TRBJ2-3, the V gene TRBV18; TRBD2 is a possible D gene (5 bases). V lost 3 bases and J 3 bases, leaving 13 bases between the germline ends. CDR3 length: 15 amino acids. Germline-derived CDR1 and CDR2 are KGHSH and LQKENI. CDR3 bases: TGTGCCAGCTCACCTGGGAGTAGTAGTACAGATACGCAGTATTTT. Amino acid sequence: CASSPGSSSTDTQYF.

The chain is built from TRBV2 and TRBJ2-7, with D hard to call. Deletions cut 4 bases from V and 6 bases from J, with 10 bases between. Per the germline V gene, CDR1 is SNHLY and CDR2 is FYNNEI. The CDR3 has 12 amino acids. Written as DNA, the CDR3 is TGTGCCAGCAGTGCCGCCCCGGGCGAGCAGTACTTC. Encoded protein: CASSAAPGEQYF.

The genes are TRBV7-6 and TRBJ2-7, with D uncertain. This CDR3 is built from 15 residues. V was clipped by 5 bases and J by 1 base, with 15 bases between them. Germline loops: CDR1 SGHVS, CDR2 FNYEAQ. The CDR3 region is CASSPHQASSYEQYF. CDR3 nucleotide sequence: TGTGCCAGCAGCCCTCATCAAGCCTCATCCTACGAGCAGTACTTC.

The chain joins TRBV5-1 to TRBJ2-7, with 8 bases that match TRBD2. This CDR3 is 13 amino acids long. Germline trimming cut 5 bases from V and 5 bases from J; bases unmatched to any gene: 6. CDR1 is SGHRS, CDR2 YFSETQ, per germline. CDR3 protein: CASRWSGSHEQYF. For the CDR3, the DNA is TGCGCCAGCAGATGGAGCGGGAGCCACGAGCAGTACTTC.

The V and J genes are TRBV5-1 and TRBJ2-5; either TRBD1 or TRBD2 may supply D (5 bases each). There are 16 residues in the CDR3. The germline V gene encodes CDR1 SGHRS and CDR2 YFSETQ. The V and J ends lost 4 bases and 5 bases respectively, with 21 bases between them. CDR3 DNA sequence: TGCGCCAGCAGCCCTCATTCCGGGGCTACGGGCGAGACCCAGTACTTC. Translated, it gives CASSPHSGATGETQYF.

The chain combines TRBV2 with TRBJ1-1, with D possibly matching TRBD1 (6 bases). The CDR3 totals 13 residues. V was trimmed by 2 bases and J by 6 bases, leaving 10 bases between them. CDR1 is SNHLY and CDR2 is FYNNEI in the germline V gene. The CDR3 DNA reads TGTGCCAGCAGTGAAAGGGGGTGGGCTGAAGCTTTCTTT. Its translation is CASSERGWAEAFF.

CDR3 in DNA: TGTGCCACCAGCAGAGATCAGGGGGAGCGCAGAGCCTACGAGCAGTACTTC. Translation: CATSRDQGERRAYEQYF. The chain is built from TRBV15 and TRBJ2-7, with 7 positions matching TRBD1. J lost 2 bases, V lost 0 bases, and 10 bases had no gene match. Germline-derived CDR1 and CDR2 are LNHNV and YYDKDF (reference sequence). The CDR3 contains 17 residues.

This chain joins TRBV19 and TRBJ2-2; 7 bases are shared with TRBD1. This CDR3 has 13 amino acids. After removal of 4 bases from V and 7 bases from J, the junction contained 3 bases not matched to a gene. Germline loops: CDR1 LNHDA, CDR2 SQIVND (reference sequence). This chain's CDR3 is CASSTTGNGELFF. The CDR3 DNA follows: TGTGCCAGTAGTACGACAGGGAACGGGGAGCTGTTTTTT.

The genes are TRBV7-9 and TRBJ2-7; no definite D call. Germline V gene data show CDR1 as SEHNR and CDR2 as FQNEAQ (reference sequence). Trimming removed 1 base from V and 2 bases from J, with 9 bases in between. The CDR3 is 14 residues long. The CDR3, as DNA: TGTGCCAGCAGCTTAGATCCCGGACCCTACGAGCAGTACTTC. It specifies CASSLDPGPYEQYF.

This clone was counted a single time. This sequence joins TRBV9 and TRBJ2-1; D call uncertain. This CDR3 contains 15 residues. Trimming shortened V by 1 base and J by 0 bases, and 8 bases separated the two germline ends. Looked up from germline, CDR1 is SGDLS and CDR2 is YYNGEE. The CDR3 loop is CASSVSWGSYNEQFF. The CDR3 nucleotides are TGTGCCAGCAGCGTAAGCTGGGGCTCCTACAATGAGCAGTTCTTC.

This CDR3 is CASSWRVTGELFF. The CDR3 DNA follows: TGTGCCAGCAGCTGGCGCGTTACCGGGGAGCTGTTTTTT. This chain joins TRBV7-2 and TRBJ2-2; no definite D call. The CDR3 extends over 13 amino acids. CDR1 is SGHTA, CDR2 FQGNSA, per germline. The ends were cut back, 4 bases at V and 5 bases at J, with 8 bases in the middle. The whole variable domain, filled in from reference TRBV7-2 and TRBJ2-2, reads GAGVSQSPSNKVTEKGKDVELRCDPISGHTALYWYRQSLGQGLEFLIYFQGNSAPDKSGLPSDRFSAERTGGSVSTLTIQRTQQEDSAVYLCASSWRVTGELFFGEGSRLTVL.

This CDR3 is CASSPDRATEAFF. Here the CDR3 DNA reads TGTGCCAGCAGTCCGGACAGGGCCACTGAAGCTTTCTTT. This chain uses TRBV2 with TRBJ1-1; the match to TRBD1 covers 8 bases. The CDR3 runs to 13 residues. V shed 5 bases, J shed 4 bases, and the junction held 3 bases outside the gene matches. The germline V gene encodes CDR1 SNHLY and CDR2 FYNNEI.

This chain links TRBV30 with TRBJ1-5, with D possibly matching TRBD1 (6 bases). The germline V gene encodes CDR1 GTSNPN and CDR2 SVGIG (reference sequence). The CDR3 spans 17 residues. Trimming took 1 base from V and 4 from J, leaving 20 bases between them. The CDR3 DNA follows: TGTGCCTGGAGTGCCACTCTCACAGGGTTATGGAATCAGCCCCAGCATTTT. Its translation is CAWSATLTGLWNQPQHF.

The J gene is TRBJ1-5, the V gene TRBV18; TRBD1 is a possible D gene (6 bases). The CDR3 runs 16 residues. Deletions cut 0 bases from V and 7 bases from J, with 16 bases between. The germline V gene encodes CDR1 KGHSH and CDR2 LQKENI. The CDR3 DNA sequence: TGTGCCAGCTCACCACCGAGGGCGGGGGGGGGCCAGCCCCAGCATTTT. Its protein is CASSPPRAGGGQPQHF.

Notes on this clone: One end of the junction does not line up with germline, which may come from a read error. CDR3 sequence: CASSQRLQSGTIQETQYF. The CDR3 DNA sequence: TGCGCCAGCAGCCAAAGACTCCAATCAGGGACAATTCAAGAGACCCAGTACTTC. This chain links TRBV5-4 with TRBJ2-5, with D possibly TRBD1 on 6 matching bases. The CDR3 is 18 residues long. The germline CDR1 and CDR2 sequences are SGHNT and YYREEE (reference sequence). Variable domain in full (rest from reference TRBV5-4 and TRBJ2-5): ETGVTQSPTHLIKTRGQQVTLRCSSQSGHNTVSWYQQALGQGPQFIFQYYREEENGRGNFPPRFSGLQFPNYSSELNVNALELDDSALYLCASSQRLQSGTIQETQYFGPGTRLLVL.

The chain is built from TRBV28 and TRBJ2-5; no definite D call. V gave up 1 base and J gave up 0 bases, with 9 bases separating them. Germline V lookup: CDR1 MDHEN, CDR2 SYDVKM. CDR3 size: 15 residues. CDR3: CASSLFGLNQETQYF. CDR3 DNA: TGTGCCAGCAGTTTATTCGGGCTCAACCAAGAGACCCAGTACTTC.

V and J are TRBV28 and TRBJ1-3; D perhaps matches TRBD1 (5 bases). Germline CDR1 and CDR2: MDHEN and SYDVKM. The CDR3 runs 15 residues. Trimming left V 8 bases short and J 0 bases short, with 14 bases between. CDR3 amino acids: CASGRMTVSGNTIYF. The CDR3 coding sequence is TGTGCCAGCGGACGAATGACAGTCTCTGGAAACACCATATATTTT.

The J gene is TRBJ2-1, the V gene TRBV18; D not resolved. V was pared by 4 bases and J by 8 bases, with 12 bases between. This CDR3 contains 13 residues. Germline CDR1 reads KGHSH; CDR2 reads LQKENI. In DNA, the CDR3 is TGTGCCAGCTCACTAAACCCGGGCGATGAGCAGTTCTTC. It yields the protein CASSLNPGDEQFF.

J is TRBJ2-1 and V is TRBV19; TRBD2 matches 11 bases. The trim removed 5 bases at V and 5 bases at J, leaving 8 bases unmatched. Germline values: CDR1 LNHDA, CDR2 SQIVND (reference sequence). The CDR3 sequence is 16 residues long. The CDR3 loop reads CASSFGLAGNNNEQFF. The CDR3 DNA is TGTGCCAGTAGTTTCGGACTAGCGGGTAACAACAATGAGCAGTTCTTC.

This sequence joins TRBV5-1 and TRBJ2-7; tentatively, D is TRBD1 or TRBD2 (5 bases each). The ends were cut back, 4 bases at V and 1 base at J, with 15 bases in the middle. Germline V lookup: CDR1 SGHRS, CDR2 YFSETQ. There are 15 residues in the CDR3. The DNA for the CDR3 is TGCGCCAGCAGCCATGGGACCGGAATTTCCTACGAGCAGTACTTC. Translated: CASSHGTGISYEQYF. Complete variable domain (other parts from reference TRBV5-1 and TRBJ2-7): KAGVTQTPRYLIKTRGQQVTLSCSPISGHRSVSWYQQTPGQGLQFLFEYFSETQRNKGNFPGRFSGRQFSNSRSEMNVSTLELGDSALYLCASSHGTGISYEQYFGPGTRLTVT.

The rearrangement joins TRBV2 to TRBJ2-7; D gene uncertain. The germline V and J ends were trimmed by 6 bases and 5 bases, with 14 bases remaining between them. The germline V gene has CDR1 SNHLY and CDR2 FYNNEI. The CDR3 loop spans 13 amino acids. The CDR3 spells CASSEFVEDEQYF. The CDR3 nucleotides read TGTGCCAGCAGCGAATTTGTTGAGGACGAGCAGTACTTC.

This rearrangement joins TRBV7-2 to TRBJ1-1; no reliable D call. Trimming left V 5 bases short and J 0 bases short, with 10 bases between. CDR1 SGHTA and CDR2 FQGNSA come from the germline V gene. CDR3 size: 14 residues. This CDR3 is CASSPLPLNTEAFF. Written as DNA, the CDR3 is TGTGCCAGCAGCCCCTTGCCCTTGAACACTGAAGCTTTCTTT.